Reported below is one T cell receptor beta chain. Its antigen is unknown. These data come from a study of vaccination and CD4 T cells after COVID-19. About the research overall: A vaccine, either BNT162b2 or mRNA-1273, was given to participants in two doses. Cells were stimulated with overlapping spike peptides from SARS-CoV-2, HCoV-NL63, HCoV-OC43 and HCoV-229E.

Study results and limitations: The median number of SARS-CoV-2-reactive clonotypes increased from around 21 to 38, a change that did not reach significance.

The CDR3 loop spans 16 amino acids. CDR1 is DFQATT and CDR2 is SNEGSKA in the germline V gene (reference sequence). Trimming stripped 1 base from V and 3 bases from J, with 16 bases between. Specified treatment: approximately 10-day PBMC culture with coronavirus spike peptide pools or control peptides (ViraFEST assay). First, ViraFEST expanded antigen-specific T cells with peptide pools, and next it sequenced the TCRs. Sequenced with the Oncomine TCR Beta short-read assay was DNA taken from cultured CD4+ T cells. TCRdb used MiXCR to reprocess the PCR reads, holding one entry per CDR3 protein. The table records 25,000 to 30,000 distinct CDR3 sequences, around 64% of them present only once.

The source was CD4+ T cells from blood, cultured in vitro, collected after SARS-CoV-2 vaccination. The chain employs TRBV20-1 and TRBJ1-5; D remains ambiguous. The sequence derives from a human donor who received a COVID-19 vaccine. This CDR3 is CSARAGVGGVNQPQHF. CDR3 in DNA: TGCAGTGCTAGAGCGGGCGTCGGCGGGGTCAATCAGCCCCAGCATTTT.